This T cell receptor (beta chain) was retrieved from a study of blood T cell repertoires in COVID-19. In the source study's methods: Reference gene primer amplification gave estimated nucleated cell counts. Only in-frame clones appear in the TCRdb table, and some are missing; sequencing was by immunoSEQ multiplex PCR. V and J calls and clone size are given by that table; D and trimming were obtained from the DNA. The table has roughly 150,000 clones, 75% to 85% seen once. V was pared by 0 bases and J by 3 bases, with 9 bases between. This CDR3 has 15 amino acids. CDR1 and CDR2 from the germline V gene are SEHNR and FQNEAQ (reference sequence). The age range of participants was 18 to 89 years, with residence in fewer than 25 US areas. Cohort assignment relied on participant-reported clinical history. Symptom resolution, clearance, or two negative PCRs marked the recovered donors of Cohort 3.

This receptor was obtained from a middle-aged man who had recovered from COVID-19. Specimen: PBMCs or T cells enriched from blood (not recorded which). The chain joins TRBV7-9 to TRBJ1-5; the D is unclear. The CDR3 loop is CASSLAAGNNQPQHF. The CDR3 nucleotides read TGTGCCAGCAGCTTAGCGGCAGGTAACAATCAGCCCCAGCATTTT.